This entry is about one TCR beta chain. The V and J ends lost 6 bases and 2 bases respectively, with 15 bases between them. CDR1 is SGHNT, CDR2 YENEEA, per germline. The length of the CDR3 is 15 residues. The sample belongs to a study of blood T cell repertoires in COVID-19. Overall study: From T cells, B-cell-depleted T cells, or PBMCs came the material, which was cDNA or gDNA.

The protocol was immunoSEQ multiplex PCR, while the TCRdb copy is restricted to in-frame clones and leaves out a portion. The sample lists more than 150,000 clones, around 83% occurring once. Input material: peripheral blood. The receptor comes from a man in his fifties with active or convalescent COVID-19. The rearrangement links TRBV11-3 to TRBJ2-3, with D perhaps TRBD1 (6 bases). The DNA for the CDR3 is TGTGCCAGCAGTCCGAGGACAGACCTCACAGATACGCAGTATTTT. Translation gives CASSPRTDLTDTQYF.